This T cell receptor beta chain appears in the sequencing data of a study of blood T cell repertoires in COVID-19. Method: immunoSEQ multiplex PCR; TCRdb's copy keeps in-frame clones and lacks some. The sample holds 120,000 to 150,000 clones, approximately 87% seen once. The V gene's germline CDR1 is LNHDA and CDR2 SQIVND (reference sequence). Trimming cost V 5 bases and J 4 bases; bases outside gene matches: 9. The CDR3 is made up of 17 amino acids. This clonotype was obtained from a man between 50 and 59 years old who had recovered from COVID-19. The sequenced material came from peripheral blood. The chain employs TRBV19 and TRBJ2-1; TRBD2 aligns across 12 bases. In nucleotides, the CDR3 is TGTGCCAGTAGTCCCCTAAGGGGACTAGCGGGTTACAATGAGCAGTTCTTC. Its protein is CASSPLRGLAGYNEQFF.